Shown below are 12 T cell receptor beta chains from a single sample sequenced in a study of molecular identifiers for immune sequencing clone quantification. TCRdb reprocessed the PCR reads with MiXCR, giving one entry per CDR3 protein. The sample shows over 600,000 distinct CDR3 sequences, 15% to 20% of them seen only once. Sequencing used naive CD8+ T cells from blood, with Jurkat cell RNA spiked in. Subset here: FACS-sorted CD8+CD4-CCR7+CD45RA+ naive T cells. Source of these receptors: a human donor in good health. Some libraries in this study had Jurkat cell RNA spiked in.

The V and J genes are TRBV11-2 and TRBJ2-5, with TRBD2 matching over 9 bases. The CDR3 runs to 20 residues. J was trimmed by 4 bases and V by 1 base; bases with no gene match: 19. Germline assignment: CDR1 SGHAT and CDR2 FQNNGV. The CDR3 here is CASSLGEFWASGKSGETQYF. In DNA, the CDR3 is TGTGCCAGCAGCTTAGGGGAGTTCTGGGCTAGCGGGAAGTCGGGAGAGACCCAGTACTTC. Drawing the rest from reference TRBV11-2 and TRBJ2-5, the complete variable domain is EAGVAQSPRYKIIEKRQSVAFWCNPISGHATLYWYQQILGQGPKLLIQFQNNGVVDDSQLPKDRFSAERLKGVDSTLKIQPAKLEDSAVYLCASSLGEFWASGKSGETQYFGPGTRLLVL.

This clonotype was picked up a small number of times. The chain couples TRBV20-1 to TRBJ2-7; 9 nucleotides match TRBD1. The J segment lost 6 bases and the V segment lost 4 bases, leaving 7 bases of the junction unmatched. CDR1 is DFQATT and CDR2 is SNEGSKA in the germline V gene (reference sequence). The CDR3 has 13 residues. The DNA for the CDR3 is TGCAGTGCTACCCCCGGGACAGGGATCGAGCAGTACTTC. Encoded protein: CSATPGTGIEQYF.

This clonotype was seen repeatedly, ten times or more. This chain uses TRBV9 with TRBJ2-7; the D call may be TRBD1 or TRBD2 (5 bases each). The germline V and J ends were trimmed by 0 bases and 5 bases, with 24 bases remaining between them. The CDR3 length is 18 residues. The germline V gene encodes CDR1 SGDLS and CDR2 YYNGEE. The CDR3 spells CASSVGGAPTGLIHEQYF. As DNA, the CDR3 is TGTGCCAGCAGCGTAGGAGGGGCCCCCACCGGCCTGATCCACGAGCAGTACTTC.

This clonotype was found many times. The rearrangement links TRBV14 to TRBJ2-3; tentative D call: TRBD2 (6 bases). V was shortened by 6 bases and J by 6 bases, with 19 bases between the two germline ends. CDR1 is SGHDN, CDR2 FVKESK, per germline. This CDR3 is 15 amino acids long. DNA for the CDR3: TGTGCCAGCAGTCCAAGAAATGGCGGGATCGATACGCAGTATTTT. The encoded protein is CASSPRNGGIDTQYF. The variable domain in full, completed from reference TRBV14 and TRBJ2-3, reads EAGVTQFPSHSVIEKGQTVTLRCDPISGHDNLYWYRRVMGKEIKFLLHFVKESKQDESGMPNNRFLAERTGGTYSTLKVQPAELEDSGVYFCASSPRNGGIDTQYFGPGTRLTVL.

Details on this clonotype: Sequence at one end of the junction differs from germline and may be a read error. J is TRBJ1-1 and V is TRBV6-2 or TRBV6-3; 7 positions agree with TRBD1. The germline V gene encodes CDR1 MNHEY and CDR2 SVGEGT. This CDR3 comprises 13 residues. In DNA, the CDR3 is TGTGCCTGCCTTGCGGTACAGGGGACTGAAGCTTCCTTT. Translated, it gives CACLAVQGTEASF.

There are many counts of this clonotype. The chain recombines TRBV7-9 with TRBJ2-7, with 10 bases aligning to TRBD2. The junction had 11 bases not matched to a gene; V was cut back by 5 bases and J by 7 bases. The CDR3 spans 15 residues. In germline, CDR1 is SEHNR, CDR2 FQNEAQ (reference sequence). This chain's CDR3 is CASSPSGGDYEEQYF. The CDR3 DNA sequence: TGTGCCAGCAGCCCCAGCGGGGGGGACTACGAGGAGCAGTACTTC.

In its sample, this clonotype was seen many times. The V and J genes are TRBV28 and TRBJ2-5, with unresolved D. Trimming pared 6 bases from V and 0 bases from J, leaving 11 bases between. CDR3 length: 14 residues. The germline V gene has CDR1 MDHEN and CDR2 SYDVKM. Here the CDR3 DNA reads TGTGCCAGCAGCCTCACTCGATACCAAGAGACCCAGTACTTC. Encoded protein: CASSLTRYQETQYF.

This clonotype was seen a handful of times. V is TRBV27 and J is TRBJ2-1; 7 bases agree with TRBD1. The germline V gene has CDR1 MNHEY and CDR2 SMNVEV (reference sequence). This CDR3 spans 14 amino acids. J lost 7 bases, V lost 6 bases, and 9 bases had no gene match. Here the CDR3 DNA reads TGTGCCAGCAGCCGGGCAGGGGGTGTTAATGAGCAGTTCTTC. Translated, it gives CASSRAGGVNEQFF.

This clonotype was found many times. CDR3 in DNA: TGTGCCAGCTCACCAGATCTGGGGAGGAACACTGAAGCTTTCTTT. Its protein is CASSPDLGRNTEAFF. The rearrangement uses TRBV18 and TRBJ1-1; no firm D call. Germline V CDR1 and CDR2: KGHSH, LQKENI. The CDR3 consists of 15 residues. V dropped 2 bases and J dropped 1 base, with 11 bases sitting between them.

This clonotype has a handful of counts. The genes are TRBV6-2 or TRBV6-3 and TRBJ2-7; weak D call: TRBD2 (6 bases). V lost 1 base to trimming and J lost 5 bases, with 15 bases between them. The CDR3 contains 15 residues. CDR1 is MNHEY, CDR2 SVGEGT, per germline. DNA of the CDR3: TGTGCCAGCAGTTACTTAGTGGCGGAGCGGGACGAGCAGTACTTC. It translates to CASSYLVAERDEQYF.

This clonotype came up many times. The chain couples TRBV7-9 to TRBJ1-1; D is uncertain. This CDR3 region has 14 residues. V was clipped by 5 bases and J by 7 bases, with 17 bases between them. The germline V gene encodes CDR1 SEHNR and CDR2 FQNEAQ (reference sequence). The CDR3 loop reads CASSGRRGDFEAFF. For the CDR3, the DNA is TGTGCCAGCAGCGGAAGGCGTGGAGACTTTGAAGCTTTCTTT.

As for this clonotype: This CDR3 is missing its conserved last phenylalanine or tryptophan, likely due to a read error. CDR3 sequence: CASSQDGTVITETQYL. The CDR3 bases are TGCGCCAGCAGCCAAGATGGGACAGTTATTACGGAGACCCAGTACCTC. This rearrangement joins TRBV4-3 to TRBJ2-5, with 7 nucleotides matching TRBD1. CDR1 LGHNA and CDR2 YSLEER come from the germline V gene. The CDR3 consists of 16 residues. J gave up 5 bases and V 0 bases, and 9 bases lay outside the gene matches.